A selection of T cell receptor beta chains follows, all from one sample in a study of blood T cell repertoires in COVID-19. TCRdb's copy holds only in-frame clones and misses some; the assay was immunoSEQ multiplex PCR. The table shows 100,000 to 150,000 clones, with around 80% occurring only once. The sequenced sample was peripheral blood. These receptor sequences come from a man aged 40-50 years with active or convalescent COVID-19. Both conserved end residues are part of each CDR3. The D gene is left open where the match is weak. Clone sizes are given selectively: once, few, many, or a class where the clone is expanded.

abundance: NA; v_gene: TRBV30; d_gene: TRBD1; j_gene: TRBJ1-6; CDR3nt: TGTGCCTGCCAGATCGGGACAGGGGTTTCACCCCTCCACTTT; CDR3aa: CACQIGTGVSPLHF
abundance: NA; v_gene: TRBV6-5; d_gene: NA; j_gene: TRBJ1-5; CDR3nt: TGTGCCAGCAGGACCGGGGCGGGACAGCCCCAGCATTTT; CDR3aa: CASRTGAGQPQHF
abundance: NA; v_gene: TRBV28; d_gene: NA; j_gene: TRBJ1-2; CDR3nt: TGTGCCAGCAGGGTACTGTCTAACTATGGCTACACCTTC; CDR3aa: CASRVLSNYGYTF
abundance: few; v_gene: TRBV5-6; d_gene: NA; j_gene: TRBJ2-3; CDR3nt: TGTGCCAGCCGTCCTGAAGCGGTAGGAGATACGCAGTATTTT; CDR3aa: CASRPEAVGDTQYF
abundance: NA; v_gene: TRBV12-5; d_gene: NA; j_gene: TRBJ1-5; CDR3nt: TGTGCTAGTGCCGGACAGAGCAATCAGCCCCAGCATTTT; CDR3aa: CASAGQSNQPQHF
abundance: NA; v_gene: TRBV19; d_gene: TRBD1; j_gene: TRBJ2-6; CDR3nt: TGTGCCAGTAGTATATCGGGGCAGGATTGGGCAGGGGGCAAAAGGGCCAACGTCCTGACTTTC; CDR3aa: CASSISGQDWAGGKRANVLTF
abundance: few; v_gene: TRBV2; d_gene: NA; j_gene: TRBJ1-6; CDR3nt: TGTGCCAGCAGCGGAGGGAAGGGGAAGGGATCACCCCTCCACTTT; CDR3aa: CASSGGKGKGSPLHF
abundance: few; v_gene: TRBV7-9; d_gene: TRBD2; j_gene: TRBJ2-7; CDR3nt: TGTGCCAGCAGCTCCTTGACTAGCGGGGTCTACGAGCAGTACTTC; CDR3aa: CASSSLTSGVYEQYF
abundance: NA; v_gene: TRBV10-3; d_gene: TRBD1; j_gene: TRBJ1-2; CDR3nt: TGTGCCATCCAGGGGGGAAGTGAGTATGGCTACACCTTC; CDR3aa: CAIQGGSEYGYTF
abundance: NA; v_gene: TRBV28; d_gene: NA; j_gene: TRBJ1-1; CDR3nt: TGTGCCAGCAGTACTCCGACAGACCTGAACACTGAAGCTTTCTTT; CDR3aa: CASSTPTDLNTEAFF
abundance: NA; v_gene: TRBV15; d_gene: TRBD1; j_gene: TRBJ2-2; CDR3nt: TGTGCCACCAGCAGGGACAGGGATAACACCGGGGAGCTGTTTTTT; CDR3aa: CATSRDRDNTGELFF
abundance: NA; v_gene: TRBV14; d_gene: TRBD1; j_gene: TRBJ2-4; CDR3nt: TGTGCCAGCAGCCAAGGGGACAGGCGGCTAGCCAAAAACATTCAGTACTTC; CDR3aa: CASSQGDRRLAKNIQYF
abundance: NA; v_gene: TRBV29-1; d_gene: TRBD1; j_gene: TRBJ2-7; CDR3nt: TGCAGCGGGGGACAGCAGACCTACGAGCAGTACTTC; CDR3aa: CSGGQQTYEQYF
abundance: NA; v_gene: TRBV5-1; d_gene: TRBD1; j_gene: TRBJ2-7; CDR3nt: TGCGCCAGCAGCTTGTCAGGGGGACACGGTTACGAGCAGTACTTC; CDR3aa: CASSLSGGHGYEQYF
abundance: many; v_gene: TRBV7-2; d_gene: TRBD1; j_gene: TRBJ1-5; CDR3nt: TGTGCCAGCAGCCGGGAGGGACAGGGGGATCAGCCCCAGCATTTT; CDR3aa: CASSREGQGDQPQHF
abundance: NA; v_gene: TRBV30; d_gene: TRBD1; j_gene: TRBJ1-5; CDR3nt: TGTGCCTGGAGTGAGGGGGCCAGGTCCAATCAGCCCCAGCATTTT; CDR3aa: CAWSEGARSNQPQHF
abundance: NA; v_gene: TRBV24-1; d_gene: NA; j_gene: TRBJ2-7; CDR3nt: TGTGCCACCAGTGAATCGGGGTTCGACGACGAGCAGTACTTC; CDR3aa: CATSESGFDDEQYF
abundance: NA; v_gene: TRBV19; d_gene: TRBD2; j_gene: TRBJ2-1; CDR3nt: TGTGCCAGTAAGCCGGCTAGCGGGACCCGATTGGGTGAGCAGTTCTTC; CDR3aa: CASKPASGTRLGEQFF
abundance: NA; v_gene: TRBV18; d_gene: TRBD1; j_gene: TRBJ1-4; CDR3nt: TGTGCCAGCTCACTACTACAGGGGACTAATGAAAAACTGTTTTTT; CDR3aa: CASSLLQGTNEKLFF
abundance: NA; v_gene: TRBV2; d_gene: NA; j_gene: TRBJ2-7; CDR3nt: TGTGCCAGCAAACCCCGCGGGGCCGAATCCTACGAGCAGTACTTC; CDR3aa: CASKPRGAESYEQYF
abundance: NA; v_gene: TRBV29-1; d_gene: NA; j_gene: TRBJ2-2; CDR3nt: TGCAGCGTTGAAGGAGGGAGTGGGACCGGGGAGCTGTTTTTT; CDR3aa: CSVEGGSGTGELFF
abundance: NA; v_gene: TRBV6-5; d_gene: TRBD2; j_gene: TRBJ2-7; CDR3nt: TGTGCCAGCAGCCCCGCGGGGGAGGCCTACGAGCAGTACTTC; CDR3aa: CASSPAGEAYEQYF
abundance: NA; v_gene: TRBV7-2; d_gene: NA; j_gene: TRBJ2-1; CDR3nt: TGTGCCAGCAGCCCCCGAGAACGCGCGTCCTACAATGAGCAGTTCTTC; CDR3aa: CASSPRERASYNEQFF
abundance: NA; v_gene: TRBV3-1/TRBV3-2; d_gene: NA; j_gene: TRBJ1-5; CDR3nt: TGTGCCAGCAGCCAAGCAGGGGACCAGCCCCAGCATTTT; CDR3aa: CASSQAGDQPQHF
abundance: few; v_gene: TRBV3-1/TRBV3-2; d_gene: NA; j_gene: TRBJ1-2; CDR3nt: TGTGCCAGCAGCCAAGACGCCGCAGGCCAAAGCTACACCTTC; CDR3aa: CASSQDAAGQSYTF